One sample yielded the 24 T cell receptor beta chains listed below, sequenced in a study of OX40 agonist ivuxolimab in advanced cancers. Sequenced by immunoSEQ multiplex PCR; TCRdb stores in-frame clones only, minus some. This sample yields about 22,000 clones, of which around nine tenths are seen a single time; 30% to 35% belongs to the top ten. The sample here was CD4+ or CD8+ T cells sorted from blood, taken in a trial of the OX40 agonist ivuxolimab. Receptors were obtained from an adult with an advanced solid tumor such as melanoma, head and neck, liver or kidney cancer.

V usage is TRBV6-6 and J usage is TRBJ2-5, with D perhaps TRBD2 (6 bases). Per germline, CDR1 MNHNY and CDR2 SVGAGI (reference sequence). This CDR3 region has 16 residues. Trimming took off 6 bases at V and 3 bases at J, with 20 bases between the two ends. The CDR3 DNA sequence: TGTGCCAGCAGCTGGGAAGGGGCTAGCGCCGAAGAGACCCAGTACTTC. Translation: CASSWEGASAEETQYF.

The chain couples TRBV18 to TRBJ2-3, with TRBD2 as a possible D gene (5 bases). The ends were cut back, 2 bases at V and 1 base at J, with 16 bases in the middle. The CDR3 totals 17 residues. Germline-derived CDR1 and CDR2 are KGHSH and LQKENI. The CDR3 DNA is TGTGCCAGCTCACCAGATTCTAGCCGATTTCGCACAGATACGCAGTATTTT. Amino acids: CASSPDSSRFRTDTQYF. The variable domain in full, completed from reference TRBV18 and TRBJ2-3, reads NAGVMQNPRHLVRRRGQEARLRCSPMKGHSHVYWYRQLPEEGLKFMVYLQKENIIDESGMPKERFSAEFPKEGPSILRIQQVVRGDSAAYFCASSPDSSRFRTDTQYFGPGTRLTVL.

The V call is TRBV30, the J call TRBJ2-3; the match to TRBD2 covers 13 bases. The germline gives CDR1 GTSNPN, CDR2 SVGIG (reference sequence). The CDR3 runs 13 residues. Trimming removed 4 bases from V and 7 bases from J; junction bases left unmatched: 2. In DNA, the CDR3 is TGTGCCTGGATTGGGACTAGCGGGAATACGCAGTATTTT. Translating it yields CAWIGTSGNTQYF.

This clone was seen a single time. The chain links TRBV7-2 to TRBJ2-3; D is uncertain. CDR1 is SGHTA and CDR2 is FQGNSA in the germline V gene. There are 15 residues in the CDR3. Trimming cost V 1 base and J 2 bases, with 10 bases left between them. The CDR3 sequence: CASSLGWVFTDTQYF. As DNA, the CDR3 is TGTGCCAGCAGCTTAGGGTGGGTGTTCACAGATACGCAGTATTTT.

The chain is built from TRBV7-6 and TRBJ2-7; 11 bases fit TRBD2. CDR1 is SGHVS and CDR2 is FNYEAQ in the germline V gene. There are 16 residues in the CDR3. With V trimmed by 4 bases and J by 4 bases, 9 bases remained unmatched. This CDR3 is CASSSHPLAGGYEQYF. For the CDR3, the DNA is TGTGCCAGCAGCTCCCATCCCCTAGCGGGAGGATACGAGCAGTACTTC. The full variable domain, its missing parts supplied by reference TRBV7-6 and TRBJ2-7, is GAGVSQSPRYKVTKRGQDVALRCDPISGHVSLYWYRQALGQGPEFLTYFNYEAQQDKSGLPNDRFSAERPEGSISTLTIQRTEQRDSAMYRCASSSHPLAGGYEQYFGPGTRLTVT.

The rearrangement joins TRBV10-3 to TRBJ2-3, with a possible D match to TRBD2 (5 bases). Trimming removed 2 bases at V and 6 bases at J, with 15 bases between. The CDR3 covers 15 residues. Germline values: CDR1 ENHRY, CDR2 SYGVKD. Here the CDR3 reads CAISEVGSGGDTQYF. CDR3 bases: TGTGCCATCAGTGAGGTGGGGAGCGGTGGGGATACGCAGTATTTT.

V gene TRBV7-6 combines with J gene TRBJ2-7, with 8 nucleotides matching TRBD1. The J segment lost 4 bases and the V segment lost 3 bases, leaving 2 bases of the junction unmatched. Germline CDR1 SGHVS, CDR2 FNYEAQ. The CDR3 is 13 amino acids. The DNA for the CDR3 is TGTGCCAGCAGCTTCGGACAGGGATACGAGCAGTACTTC. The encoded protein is CASSFGQGYEQYF.

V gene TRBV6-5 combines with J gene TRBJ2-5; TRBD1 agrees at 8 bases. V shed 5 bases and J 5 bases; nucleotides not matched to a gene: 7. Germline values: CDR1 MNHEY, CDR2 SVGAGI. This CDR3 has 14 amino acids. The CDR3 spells CASSRGQGVETQYF. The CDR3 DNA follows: TGTGCCAGCAGTCGTGGACAGGGAGTCGAGACCCAGTACTTC.

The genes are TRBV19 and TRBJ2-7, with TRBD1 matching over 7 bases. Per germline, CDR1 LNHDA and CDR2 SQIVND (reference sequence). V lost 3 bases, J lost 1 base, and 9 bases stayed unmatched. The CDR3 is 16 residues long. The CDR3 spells CASSIGPGQMSYEQYF. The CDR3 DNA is TGTGCCAGTAGTATTGGGCCGGGACAGATGTCCTACGAGCAGTACTTC.

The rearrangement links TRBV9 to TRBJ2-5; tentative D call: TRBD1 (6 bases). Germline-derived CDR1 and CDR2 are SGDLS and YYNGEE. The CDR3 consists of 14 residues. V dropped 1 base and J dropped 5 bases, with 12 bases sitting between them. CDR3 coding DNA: TGTGCCAGCAGCGTATCAGGACAGAGGGAGACCCAGTACTTC. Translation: CASSVSGQRETQYF. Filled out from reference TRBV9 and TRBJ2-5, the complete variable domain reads DSGVTQTPKHLITATGQRVTLRCSPRSGDLSVYWYQQSLDQGLQFLIQYYNGEERAKGNILERFSAQQFPDLHSELNLSSLELGDSALYFCASSVSGQRETQYFGPGTRLLVL.

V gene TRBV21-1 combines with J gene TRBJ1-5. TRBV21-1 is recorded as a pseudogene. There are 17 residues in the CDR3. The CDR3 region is CASSKGKRRESNQPQHF. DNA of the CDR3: TGTGCCAGCAGCAAAGGGAAGAGGAGGGAGAGCAATCAGCCCCAGCATTTT.

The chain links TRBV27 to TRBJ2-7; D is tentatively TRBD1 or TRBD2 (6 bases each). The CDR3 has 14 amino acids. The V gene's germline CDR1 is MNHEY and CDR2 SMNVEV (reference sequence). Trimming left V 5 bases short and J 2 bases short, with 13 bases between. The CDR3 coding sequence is TGTGCCAGCAGTCCGCTAGGGGGGCCCTACGAGCAGTACTTC. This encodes CASSPLGGPYEQYF.

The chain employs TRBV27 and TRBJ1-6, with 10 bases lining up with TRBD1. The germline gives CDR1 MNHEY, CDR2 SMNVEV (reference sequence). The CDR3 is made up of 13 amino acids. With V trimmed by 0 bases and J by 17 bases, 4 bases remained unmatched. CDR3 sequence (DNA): TGTGCCAGCAGTTTATCGGGGGGACAGGGGATCCACTTT. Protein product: CASSLSGGQGIHF.

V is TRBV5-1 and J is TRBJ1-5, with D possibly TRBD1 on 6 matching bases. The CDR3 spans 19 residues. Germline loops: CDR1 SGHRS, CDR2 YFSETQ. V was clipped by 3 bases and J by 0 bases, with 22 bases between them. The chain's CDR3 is CASSWEVSKGENSNQPQHF. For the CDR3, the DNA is TGCGCCAGCAGCTGGGAGGTTTCAAAGGGGGAAAATAGCAATCAGCCCCAGCATTTT.

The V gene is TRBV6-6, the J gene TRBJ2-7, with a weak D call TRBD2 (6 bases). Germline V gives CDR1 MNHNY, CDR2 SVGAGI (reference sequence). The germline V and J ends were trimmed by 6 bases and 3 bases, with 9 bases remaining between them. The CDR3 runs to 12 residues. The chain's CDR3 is CASSLGLYEQYF. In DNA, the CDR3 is TGTGCCAGCAGCCTGGGACTCTACGAGCAGTACTTC.

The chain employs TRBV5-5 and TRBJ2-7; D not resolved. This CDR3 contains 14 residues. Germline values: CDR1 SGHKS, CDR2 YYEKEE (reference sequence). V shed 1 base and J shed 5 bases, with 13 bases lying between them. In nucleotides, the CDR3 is TGTGCCAGCAGCTTGATGACGTCATGGGACGAGCAGTACTTC. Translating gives CASSLMTSWDEQYF.

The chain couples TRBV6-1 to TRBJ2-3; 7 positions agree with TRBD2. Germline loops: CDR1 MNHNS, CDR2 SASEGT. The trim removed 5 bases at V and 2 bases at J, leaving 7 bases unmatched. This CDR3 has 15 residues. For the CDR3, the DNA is TGTGCCAGCAGTCTATTAGGGACTAACACAGATACGCAGTATTTT. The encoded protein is CASSLLGTNTDTQYF.

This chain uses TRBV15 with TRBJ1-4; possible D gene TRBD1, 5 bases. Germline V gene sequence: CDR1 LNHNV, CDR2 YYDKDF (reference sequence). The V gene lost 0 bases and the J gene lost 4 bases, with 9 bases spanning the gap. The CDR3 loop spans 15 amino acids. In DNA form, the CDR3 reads TGTGCCACCAGCAGAGAGGGGACCTATAATGAAAAACTGTTTTTT. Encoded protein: CATSREGTYNEKLFF.

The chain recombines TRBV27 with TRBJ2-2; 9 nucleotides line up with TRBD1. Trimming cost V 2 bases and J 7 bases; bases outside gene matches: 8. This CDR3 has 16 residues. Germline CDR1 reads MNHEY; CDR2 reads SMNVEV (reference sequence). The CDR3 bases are TGTGCCAGCAGTTTAGAGGGACAGGGACTGGGCGGGGAGCTGTTTTTT. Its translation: CASSLEGQGLGGELFF.

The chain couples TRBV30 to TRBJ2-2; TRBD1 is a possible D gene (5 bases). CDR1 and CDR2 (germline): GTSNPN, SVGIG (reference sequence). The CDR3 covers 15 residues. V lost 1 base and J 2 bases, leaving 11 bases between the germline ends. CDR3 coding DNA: TGTGCCTGGAGTGGGGGCAGGGAAAACACCGGGGAGCTGTTTTTT. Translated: CAWSGGRENTGELFF.

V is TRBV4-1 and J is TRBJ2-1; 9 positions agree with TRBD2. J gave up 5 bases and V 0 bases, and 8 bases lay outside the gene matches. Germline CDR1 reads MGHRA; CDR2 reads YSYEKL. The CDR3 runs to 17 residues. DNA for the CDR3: TGCGCCAGCAGCCAAGATAGAGCTAGCGGGGTTAACAATGAGCAGTTCTTC. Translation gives CASSQDRASGVNNEQFF.

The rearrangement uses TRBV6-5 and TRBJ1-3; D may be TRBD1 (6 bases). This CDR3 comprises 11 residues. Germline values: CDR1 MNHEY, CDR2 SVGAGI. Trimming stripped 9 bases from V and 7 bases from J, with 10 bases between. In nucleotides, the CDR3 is TGTGCCAGGGGGGGCAACAACACCATATATTTT. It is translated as CARGGNNTIYF.

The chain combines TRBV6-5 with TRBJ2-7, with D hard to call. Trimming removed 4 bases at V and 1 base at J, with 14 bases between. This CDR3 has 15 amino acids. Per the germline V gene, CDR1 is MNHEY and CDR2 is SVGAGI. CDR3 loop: CASSLSGTFSYEQYF. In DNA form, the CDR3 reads TGTGCCAGCAGTTTGTCCGGCACTTTTTCCTACGAGCAGTACTTC.

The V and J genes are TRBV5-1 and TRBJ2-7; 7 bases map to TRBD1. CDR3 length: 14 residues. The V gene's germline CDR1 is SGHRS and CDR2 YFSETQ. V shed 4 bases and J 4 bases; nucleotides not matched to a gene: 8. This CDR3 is CASSPWDRQYEQYF. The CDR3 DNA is TGCGCCAGCAGCCCTTGGGACAGACAATACGAGCAGTACTTC. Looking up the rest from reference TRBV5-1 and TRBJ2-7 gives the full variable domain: KAGVTQTPRYLIKTRGQQVTLSCSPISGHRSVSWYQQTPGQGLQFLFEYFSETQRNKGNFPGRFSGRQFSNSRSEMNVSTLELGDSALYLCASSPWDRQYEQYFGPGTRLTVT.